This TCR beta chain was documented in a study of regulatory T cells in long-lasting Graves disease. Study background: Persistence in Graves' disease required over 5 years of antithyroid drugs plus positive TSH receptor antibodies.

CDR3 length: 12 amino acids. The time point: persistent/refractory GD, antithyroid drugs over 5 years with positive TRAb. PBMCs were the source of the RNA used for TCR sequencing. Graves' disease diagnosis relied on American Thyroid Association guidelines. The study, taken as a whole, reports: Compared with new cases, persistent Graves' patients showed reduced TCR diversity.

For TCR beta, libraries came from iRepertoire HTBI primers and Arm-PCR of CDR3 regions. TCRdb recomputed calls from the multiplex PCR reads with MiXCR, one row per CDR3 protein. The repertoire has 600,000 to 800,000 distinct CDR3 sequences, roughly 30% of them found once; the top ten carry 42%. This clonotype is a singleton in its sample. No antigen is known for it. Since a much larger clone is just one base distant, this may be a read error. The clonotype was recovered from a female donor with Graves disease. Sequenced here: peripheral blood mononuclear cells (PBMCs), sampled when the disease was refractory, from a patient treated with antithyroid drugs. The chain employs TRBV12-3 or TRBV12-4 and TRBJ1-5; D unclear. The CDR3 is CASSLSSQSQHF. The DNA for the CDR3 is TGTGCCAGCAGTTTATCCTCTCAGTCCCAGCATTTT.